Only one count was recorded for the clone carrying this T cell receptor beta chain. Its antigen is not identified. This sample is part of a study of cytomegalovirus exposure and HLA in healthy donors. Study-level points and caveats: Equally common other TCR beta chains were less clonally expanded than HLA-associated ones, a later analysis found.

The CDR3 is 16 residues long. V was cut by 5 bases and J by 5 bases, with 22 bases left in between. Germline CDR1 is SGHTA and CDR2 is FQGTGA. Amplification used 60 Vbeta primers and 13 Jbeta primers. Some clones are missing from TCRdb's copy, which holds only in-frame ones; the method was immunoSEQ multiplex PCR. The sample holds 180,000 or so clones, approximately 84% seen once. The sample taken for sequencing was PBMCs. The sequence came from a girl aged 10-17 years in good health and CMV-seropositive. The V and J genes are TRBV7-3 and TRBJ2-7, with D perhaps matching TRBD1 (5 bases). CDR3 coding DNA: TGTGCCAGCAGCCCCACCCCAGGGTTTTTATCGGACGAGCAGTACTTC. Translation gives CASSPTPGFLSDEQYF.